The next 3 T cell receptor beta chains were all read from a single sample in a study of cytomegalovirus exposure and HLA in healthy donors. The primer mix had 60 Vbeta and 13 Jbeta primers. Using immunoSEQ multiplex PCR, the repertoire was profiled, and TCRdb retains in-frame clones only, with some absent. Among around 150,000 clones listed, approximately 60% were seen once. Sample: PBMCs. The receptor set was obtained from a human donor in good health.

The CDR3 spells CASSYQAPNYGYTF. For the CDR3, the DNA is TGTGCCAGCAGCTACCAGGCGCCCAACTATGGCTACACCTTC. V is TRBV11-2 and J is TRBJ1-2; no firm D call. Deletions cut 4 bases from V and 2 bases from J, with 11 bases between. Per the germline V gene, CDR1 is SGHAT and CDR2 is FQNNGV. This CDR3 comprises 14 residues.

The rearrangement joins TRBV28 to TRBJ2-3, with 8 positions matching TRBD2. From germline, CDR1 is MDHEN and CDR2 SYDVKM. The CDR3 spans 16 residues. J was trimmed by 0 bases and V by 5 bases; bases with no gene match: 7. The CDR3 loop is CASSDLAGQSTDTQYF. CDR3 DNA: TGTGCCAGCAGTGATTTAGCGGGGCAAAGCACAGATACGCAGTATTTT.

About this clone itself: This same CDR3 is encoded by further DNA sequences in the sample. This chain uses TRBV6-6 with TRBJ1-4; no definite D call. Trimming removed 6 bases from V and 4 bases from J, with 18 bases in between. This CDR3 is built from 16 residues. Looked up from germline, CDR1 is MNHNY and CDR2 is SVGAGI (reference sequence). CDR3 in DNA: TGTGCCAGCAGACACTTTGTAGGGAGGAATAATGAAAAACTGTTTTTT. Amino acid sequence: CASRHFVGRNNEKLFF.